These T cell receptor beta chains were read from a single sample in a study of shared clonotypes between healthy human individuals. The assay was immunoSEQ multiplex PCR, and TCRdb's table has in-frame clones only and misses some. The table has roughly 2.2 million clones, roughly 90% seen once. Sequenced input: naive CD4+ T cells from PBMCs. The receptors here all came from a man between 18 and 29 years old in good health. Some clones in this sample may be carry-over from other donors' samples. CDR3s include the opening cysteine and the closing phenylalanine or tryptophan. The D gene is left open where the match is weak. The listing skips clone size in some rows; elsewhere it reads once, few, many or a size class.

abundance,j_gene,d_gene,v_gene,CDR3nt,CDR3aa
-,TRBJ2-7,-,TRBV28,TGTGGGGCGGCGGCCCCAAAGACCTACGAGCAGTACTTC,CGAAAPKTYEQYF
-,TRBJ2-3,TRBD2,TRBV30,TGTGCCTGGAGTGAAGGGACTAGCGGCACAGATACGCAGTATTTT,CAWSEGTSGTDTQYF
-,TRBJ2-7,-,TRBV6-5,TGTGCCAGCAGTTACGGTAGGGCTGGATTGTACGAGCAGTACTTC,CASSYGRAGLYEQYF
-,TRBJ1-5,TRBD1,TRBV10-3,TGTGCCAGAAGGACAGGGAGCAATCAGCCCCAGCATTTT,CARRTGSNQPQHF
-,TRBJ1-3,-,TRBV29-1,TGCAGCGTTGCGCAGTTGGCCTCTGGAAACACCATATATTTT,CSVAQLASGNTIYF
few,TRBJ2-2,-,TRBV2,TGTGCCAGCAGGGCGACGGCCAACGGGGAGCTGTTTTTT,CASRATANGELFF
-,TRBJ2-3,TRBD2,TRBV5-1,TGCGCCAGCAGCGAGGGACTAGCGGGGTATGCAGATACGCAGTATTTT,CASSEGLAGYADTQYF
once,TRBJ1-2,TRBD1,TRBV7-2,TGTGCCAGCAGCTTAACTCAGGGGGCCTTCTATGGCTACACCTTC,CASSLTQGAFYGYTF
-,TRBJ2-5,-,TRBV27,TGTGCCAGCAGGCCCTCCTACGGGGCTGAGGTTCTTGGGACCCAGTACTTC,CASRPSYGAEVLGTQYF
-,TRBJ1-5,-,TRBV15,TGTGCCACCAGCAGGGGGAATGGGAGGAATCAGCCCCAGCATTTT,CATSRGNGRNQPQHF
-,TRBJ1-5,-,TRBV6-1,TGTGCCAGCAGTGAACCCCAACATAATCAGCCCCAGCATTTT,CASSEPQHNQPQHF
-,TRBJ2-6,-,TRBV6-1,TGTGCCAGCAGTGAACATTCGGGACGGAACTCTGGGGCCAACGTCCTGACTTTC,CASSEHSGRNSGANVLTF
-,TRBJ2-2,-,TRBV7-3,TGTGCCAGCAGCGCCGAAAGGAGTACGAACACCGGGGAGCTGTTTTTT,CASSAERSTNTGELFF